This T cell receptor (beta chain) came from a study of shared clonotypes between healthy human individuals. This CDR3 region has 15 residues. V was shortened by 8 bases and J by 0 bases, with 16 bases between the two germline ends. Germline V gene data show CDR1 as SNHLY and CDR2 as FYNNEI. Assay execution proceeded at the deep level. Sequencing was performed with immunoSEQ multiplex PCR; in TCRdb, only in-frame clones are kept and a portion is missing. The data hold about 2 million clones, with roughly 95% observed a single time. Overall study results and limits: The study generally estimated greater richness for naive than memory subsets.

In regard to this clone: Antigen: not known.

This clonotype originated in a man younger than 35 in good health. Sequences were obtained from naive CD4+ T cells sorted from blood. The subset: CD45RA+ positively selected. The rearrangement links TRBV2 to TRBJ1-2; no reliable D call. The CDR3 sequence is CASSSKRNSNYGYTF. CDR3 nucleotides: TGTGCCAGCTCGTCGAAAAGGAACTCTAACTATGGCTACACCTTC.